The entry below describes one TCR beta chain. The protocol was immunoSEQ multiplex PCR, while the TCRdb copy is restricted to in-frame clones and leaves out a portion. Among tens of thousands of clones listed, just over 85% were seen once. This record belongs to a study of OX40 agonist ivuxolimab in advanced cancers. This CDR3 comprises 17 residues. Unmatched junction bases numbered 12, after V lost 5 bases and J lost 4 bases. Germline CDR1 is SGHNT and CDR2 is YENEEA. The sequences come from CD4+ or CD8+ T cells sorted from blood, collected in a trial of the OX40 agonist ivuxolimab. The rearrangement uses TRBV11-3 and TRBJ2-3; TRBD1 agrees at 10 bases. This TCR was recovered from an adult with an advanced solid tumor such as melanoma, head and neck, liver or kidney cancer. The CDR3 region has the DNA TGTGCCAGCAGCCCCCGAGACAGGGGGCTCGGTGCAGATACGCAGTATTTT. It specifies CASSPRDRGLGADTQYF. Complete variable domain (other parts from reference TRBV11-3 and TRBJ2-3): EAGVVQSPRYKIIEKKQPVAFWCNPISGHNTLYWYLQNLGQGPELLIRYENEEAVDDSQLPKDRFSAERLKGVDSTLKIQPAELGDSAVYLCASSPRDRGLGADTQYFGPGTRLTVL.